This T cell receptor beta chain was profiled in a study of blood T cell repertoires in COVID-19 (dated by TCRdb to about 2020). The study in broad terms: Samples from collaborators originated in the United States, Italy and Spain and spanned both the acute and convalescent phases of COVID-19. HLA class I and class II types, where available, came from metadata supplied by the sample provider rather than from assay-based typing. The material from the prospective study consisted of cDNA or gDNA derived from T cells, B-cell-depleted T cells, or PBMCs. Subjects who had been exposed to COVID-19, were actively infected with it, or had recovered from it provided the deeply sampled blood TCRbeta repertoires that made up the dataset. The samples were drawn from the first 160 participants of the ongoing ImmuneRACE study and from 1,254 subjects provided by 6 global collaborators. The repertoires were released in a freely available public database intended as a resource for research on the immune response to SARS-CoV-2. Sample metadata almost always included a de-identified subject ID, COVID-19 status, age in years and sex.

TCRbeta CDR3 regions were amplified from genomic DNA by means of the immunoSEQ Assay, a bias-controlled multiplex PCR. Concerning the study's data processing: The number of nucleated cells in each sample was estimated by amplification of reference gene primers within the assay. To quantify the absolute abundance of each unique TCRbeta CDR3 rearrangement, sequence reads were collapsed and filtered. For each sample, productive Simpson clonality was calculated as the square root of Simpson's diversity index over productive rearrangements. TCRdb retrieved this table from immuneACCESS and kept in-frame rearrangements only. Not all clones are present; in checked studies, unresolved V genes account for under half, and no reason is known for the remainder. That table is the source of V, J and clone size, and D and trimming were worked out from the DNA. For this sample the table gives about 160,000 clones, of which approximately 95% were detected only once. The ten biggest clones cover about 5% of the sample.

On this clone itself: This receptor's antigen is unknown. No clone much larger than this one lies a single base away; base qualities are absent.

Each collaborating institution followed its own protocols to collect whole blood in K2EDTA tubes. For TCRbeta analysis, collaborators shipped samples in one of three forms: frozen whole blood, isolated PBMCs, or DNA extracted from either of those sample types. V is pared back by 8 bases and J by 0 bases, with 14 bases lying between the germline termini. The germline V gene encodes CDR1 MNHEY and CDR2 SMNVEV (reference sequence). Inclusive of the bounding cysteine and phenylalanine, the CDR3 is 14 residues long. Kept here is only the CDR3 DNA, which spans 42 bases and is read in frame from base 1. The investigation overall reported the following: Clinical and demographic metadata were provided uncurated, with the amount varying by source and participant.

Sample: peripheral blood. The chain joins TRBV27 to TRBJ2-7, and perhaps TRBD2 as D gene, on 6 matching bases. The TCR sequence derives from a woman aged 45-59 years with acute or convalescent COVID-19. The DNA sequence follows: TGTGCCAGCCGTCTAGCGCCAAGCTCCTACGAGCAGTACTTC. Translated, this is CASRLAPSSYEQYF.